The present entry profiles one T cell receptor (beta chain) with its context. Other DNA variants within this sample encode the same CDR3. Germline V gene lookup returns CDR1 SGDLS and CDR2 YYNGEE. The CDR3 contains 14 residues. V lost 0 bases, J lost 2 bases, and 9 bases lay in between. This sample stems from a study of blood T cell repertoires in COVID-19. In the study overall: Samples of COVID-19 (acute and convalescent) were obtained from the United States, Italy and Spain. Nucleic acid was either cDNA or gDNA, and it came from T cells, B-cell-depleted T cells, or PBMCs.

Sequencing used immunoSEQ multiplex PCR; TCRdb keeps in-frame clones, though not all of them. Found here are about 300,000 clones, 85% of them singletons; the top ten hold 2% to 3%. Symptom resolution, clearance, or two negative PCRs marked the recovered donors of Cohort 3. Specimen: PBMCs or T cells enriched from blood (not recorded which). V gene TRBV9 combines with J gene TRBJ2-7, with a possible D match to TRBD2 (6 bases). The receptor was derived from a woman aged 45-59 years who had recovered from COVID-19. The CDR3: CASSVGGGTYEQYF. CDR3 DNA: TGTGCCAGCAGCGTAGGAGGCGGGACCTACGAGCAGTACTTC. Combining the CDR3 with reference TRBV9 and TRBJ2-7 gives the whole variable domain DSGVTQTPKHLITATGQRVTLRCSPRSGDLSVYWYQQSLDQGLQFLIQYYNGEERAKGNILERFSAQQFPDLHSELNLSSLELGDSALYFCASSVGGGTYEQYFGPGTRLTVT.